This TCR beta chain comes out of a study of blood T cell repertoires in COVID-19. Turning to the study itself: Sites across the United States, Italy and Spain contributed samples from acute and convalescent COVID-19. In each case, the material was cDNA or gDNA derived from T cells, B-cell-depleted T cells, or PBMCs.

In the original analysis: Nucleated cell counts were estimated from reference gene primer amplification. Only in-frame clones appear in the TCRdb table, and some are missing; sequencing was by immunoSEQ multiplex PCR. The V and J calls and clone size are taken from that table; D and trimming were inferred from the DNA. The sample has 70,000 or so clones, around 83% seen once; the top ten hold less than 8%. The CDR3 sequence is 17 residues long. Germline lookup yields CDR1 ENHRY and CDR2 SYGVKD. With 0 bases removed from V and 6 bases from J, the gap between germline ends came to 20 bases. The V call is TRBV10-3, the J call TRBJ1-2, with no clear D. The clonotype originates from a woman in her fifties or sixties with acute or convalescent COVID-19. The specimen was peripheral blood. The CDR3 is CAISESRDRVRSHGYTF. DNA for the CDR3: TGTGCCATCAGTGAGTCCCGAGACCGGGTACGGAGTCATGGCTACACCTTC.